A single count supports the clone carrying this TCR beta chain. Original analysis: Amplification of reference gene primers was used by the study to estimate nucleated cell counts. Libraries were prepared by immunoSEQ multiplex PCR; TCRdb keeps only in-frame clonotypes and omits some of them. V, J and clone size are taken as reported in that table, and D and trimming were inferred from the DNA itself. The sample has 210,000 or so clones; around 80% are singletons. This specimen comes from a study of blood T cell repertoires in COVID-19. CDR3 size: 11 residues. V was shortened by 6 bases and J by 8 bases, with 10 bases between the two germline ends. The germline CDR1 and CDR2 sequences are MDHEN and SYDVKM.

The sequenced sample was peripheral blood. The chain uses TRBV28 and TRBJ1-2; maybe TRBD1 (6 bases). The receptor's source is a man aged 50-59 years who had recovered from COVID-19. Here the CDR3 reads CASSHREGYTF. In nucleotides, the CDR3 is TGTGCCAGCAGCCACAGGGAAGGCTACACCTTC.